Listed below are T cell receptor beta chains from one sample, sequenced in a study of blood T cell repertoires in COVID-19. Using immunoSEQ multiplex PCR, the repertoire was profiled, and TCRdb retains in-frame clones only, with some absent. The table has over 300,000 clones, roughly 90% seen once; the top ten hold around 0.97%. The specimen was PBMCs or T cells enriched from blood (not recorded which). These receptor sequences come from a woman under 40 with acute COVID-19. CDR3s include the opening cysteine and the closing phenylalanine or tryptophan. The D gene is left open where the match is weak. Only some rows state a clone size, as once, few, many or a class for expanded clones.

V gene	clone size	D gene	J gene	CDR3 protein	CDR3 DNA
TRBV6-5	NA	TRBD1	TRBJ2-7	CASSSRQGAFYEQYF	TGTGCCAGCAGTTCCCGACAGGGGGCTTTCTACGAGCAGTACTTC
TRBV7-9	NA	TRBD1	TRBJ1-2	CASSKGQIPLYGYTF	TGTGCCAGCAGCAAGGGACAGATCCCCCTATATGGCTACACCTTC
TRBV15	NA	NA	TRBJ2-3	CATSSYGEDTQYF	TGTGCCACCAGCAGTTACGGGGAGGATACGCAGTATTTT
TRBV5-6	NA	TRBD1	TRBJ1-2	CASSLGQVMPRLNYGYTF	TGTGCCAGCAGCCTGGGACAGGTCATGCCTCGACTTAACTATGGCTACACCTTC
TRBV3-1/TRBV3-2	NA	TRBD1	TRBJ1-1	CASSLLTGDTEAFF	TGTGCCAGCAGCCTATTGACAGGGGACACTGAAGCTTTCTTT
TRBV6-6	NA	NA	TRBJ1-3	CASSPRGGRISGNTIYF	TGTGCCAGCAGTCCCCGGGGAGGCCGCATCTCTGGAAACACCATATATTTT
TRBV4-1	NA	NA	TRBJ2-3	CASSYGPGSSTDTQYF	TGCGCCAGCAGCTATGGGCCGGGGAGTAGCACAGATACGCAGTATTTT
TRBV5-1	NA	NA	TRBJ2-2	CASSSPDTHGELFF	TGCGCCAGCAGCTCCCCTGACACCCACGGGGAGCTGTTTTTT
TRBV7-2	NA	NA	TRBJ1-4	CASSLESTGTNEKLFF	TGTGCCAGCAGCTTAGAGTCCACGGGAACTAATGAAAAACTGTTTTTT
TRBV29-1	NA	TRBD2	TRBJ2-5	CSVGYTSGGETQYF	TGCAGCGTTGGGTATACTAGCGGGGGAGAGACCCAGTACTTC
TRBV27	NA	TRBD1	TRBJ1-5	CASGKQGAGQPQHF	TGTGCCAGCGGGAAACAGGGGGCGGGTCAGCCCCAGCATTTT
TRBV5-1	NA	TRBD2	TRBJ2-1	CASSLERGDQQFF	TGCGCCAGCAGCTTGGAGCGGGGGGACCAGCAGTTCTTC
TRBV7-9	once	TRBD1	TRBJ1-4	CASRSGQYNEKLFF	TGTGCCAGCAGATCGGGACAGTATAATGAAAAACTGTTTTTT
TRBV29-1	NA	NA	TRBJ1-5	CSVLMDRGVGGNQPQHF	TGCAGCGTTTTGATGGATCGGGGGGTGGGTGGCAATCAGCCCCAGCATTTT
TRBV6-5	many	NA	TRBJ1-3	CASSSDTGSGNTIYF	TGTGCCAGCAGCTCTGACACTGGCTCTGGAAACACCATATATTTT
TRBV10-3	NA	TRBD1	TRBJ2-6	CAISEPPGTGGSGANVLTF	TGTGCCATCAGTGAACCTCCCGGAACAGGGGGCTCTGGGGCCAACGTCCTGACTTTC
TRBV6-5	NA	TRBD1	TRBJ1-2	CATARAGQGFIGYTF	TGTGCCACCGCGAGGGCGGGACAGGGGTTTATTGGCTACACCTTC
TRBV27	NA	TRBD1	TRBJ2-7	CASSVRGQGTGEQYF	TGTGCCAGCAGTGTCAGGGGGCAAGGTACGGGAGAGCAGTACTTC
TRBV23-1	NA	NA	TRBJ1-1	CASSQSSAGWGEVNTEAFF	TGCGCCAGCAGTCAATCTTCAGCGGGTTGGGGGGAAGTGAACACTGAAGCTTTCTTT
TRBV5-1	NA	TRBD1	TRBJ1-1	CASKGQGEKNEAFF	TGCGCCAGCAAGGGACAGGGGGAAAAGAATGAAGCTTTCTTT